This is a list of T cell receptor beta chains from one sample in a study of OX40 agonist ivuxolimab in advanced cancers. The protocol was immunoSEQ multiplex PCR, while the TCRdb copy is restricted to in-frame clones and leaves out a portion. The sample has about 110,000 clones; roughly nine tenths are singletons. The starting material was CD4+ or CD8+ T cells sorted from blood, obtained in a trial of the OX40 agonist ivuxolimab. The receptor source for this set is an adult with an advanced solid tumor such as melanoma, head and neck, liver or kidney cancer. CDR3s include the opening cysteine and the closing phenylalanine or tryptophan. The order of the fields is J gene, clone size, D gene, V gene, CDR3 protein, CDR3 DNA. The D gene is left open where the match is weak. The listing skips clone size in some rows; elsewhere it reads once, few, many or a size class.

>TRBJ2-3|-|-|TRBV25-1
CASSERAGGTDTQYF
TGTGCCAGCAGTGAGCGGGCAGGGGGGACAGATACGCAGTATTTT
>TRBJ2-1|-|-|TRBV4-1
CASSQDFRADGGNEQFF
TGCGCCAGCAGCCAAGACTTCAGGGCGGATGGGGGCAATGAGCAGTTCTTC
>TRBJ1-5|few|TRBD1|TRBV19
CASRGQTNQPQHF
TGTGCCAGTAGGGGACAGACGAATCAGCCCCAGCATTTT
>TRBJ1-4|few|-|TRBV6-5
CASSYSRVGGKLFF
TGTGCCAGCAGTTACTCGCGCGTTGGCGGAAAACTGTTTTTT
>TRBJ1-2|-|TRBD1|TRBV6-5
CASSYSIRQGYGYTF
TGTGCCAGCAGTTACTCGATCAGACAGGGGTATGGCTACACCTTC
>TRBJ1-2|-|TRBD1|TRBV5-6
CASSSQGRDGYTF
TGTGCCAGCAGCTCACAGGGGCGTGATGGCTACACCTTC
>TRBJ2-3|-|TRBD2|TRBV7-9
CASSSDRGVGRDTQYF
TGTGCCAGCAGCTCTGATCGGGGGGTCGGGCGAGATACGCAGTATTTT
>TRBJ1-1|-|-|TRBV5-6
CASSLQGGDTEAFF
TGTGCCAGCAGCTTACAGGGTGGGGACACTGAAGCTTTCTTT
>TRBJ2-7|-|TRBD2|TRBV4-3
CASSLGLAGSSYEQYF
TGCGCCAGCAGCCTGGGACTAGCGGGGAGTTCCTACGAGCAGTACTTC
>TRBJ2-5|-|-|TRBV5-4
CASSLGGQYGETQYF
TGTGCCAGCAGCCTGGGGGGGCAGTATGGAGAGACCCAGTACTTC
>TRBJ1-2|-|-|TRBV25-1
CASSDLSYGYTF
TGTGCCAGCAGTGACCTAAGCTATGGCTACACCTTC
>TRBJ1-2|-|-|TRBV30
CAWSVAGNYGYTF
TGTGCCTGGAGTGTAGCAGGCAACTATGGCTACACCTTC
>TRBJ2-2|-|-|TRBV30
CACEEDYLTGELFF
TGTGCCTGCGAAGAAGACTACCTCACCGGGGAGCTGTTTTTT
>TRBJ1-5|-|-|TRBV5-1
CASSLGVRQPQHF
TGCGCCAGCAGCTTGGGGGTACGGCAGCCCCAGCATTTT
>TRBJ2-6|-|-|TRBV28
CASTIDGSGANVLTF
TGTGCCAGCACCATTGACGGCTCTGGGGCCAACGTCCTGACTTTC
>TRBJ2-7|-|TRBD1|TRBV13
CASSLQPQGSYEQYF
TGTGCCAGCAGCCTCCAACCACAGGGGTCCTACGAGCAGTACTTC
>TRBJ2-2|-|-|TRBV9
CASRQDSFTGELFF
TGTGCCAGCAGACAAGACAGTTTCACCGGGGAGCTGTTTTTT
>TRBJ2-1|-|TRBD2|TRBV5-1
CASSAGLAGAYNEQFF
TGCGCCAGCAGCGCGGGACTAGCGGGGGCTTACAATGAGCAGTTCTTC
>TRBJ2-7|-|-|TRBV6-5
CASSSAYGSYEQYF
TGTGCCAGCAGTTCTGCTTACGGATCCTACGAGCAGTACTTC
>TRBJ2-1|-|TRBD2|TRBV27
CASSTIWSAGEGLDIDEQFF
TGTGCCAGCAGTACAATATGGTCTGCGGGGGAGGGTTTAGATATCGATGAGCAGTTCTTC
>TRBJ1-1|once|-|TRBV7-3
CASSLDSSNTEAFF
TGTGCCAGCAGCTTAGACAGCTCTAACACTGAAGCTTTCTTT
>TRBJ2-7|-|-|TRBV5-5
CASSLGETPYEQYF
TGTGCCAGCAGCTTGGGAGAAACCCCCTACGAGCAGTACTTC
>TRBJ1-1|-|TRBD1|TRBV30
CAWSWPRGDRRSRNTEAFF
TGTGCCTGGAGTTGGCCCAGGGGGGACAGGCGGTCTCGGAACACTGAAGCTTTCTTT
>TRBJ1-5|-|-|TRBV4-1
CASSQGPFQAGVGQPQHF
TGCGCCAGCAGCCAAGGCCCCTTCCAAGCAGGGGTTGGTCAGCCCCAGCATTTT
>TRBJ1-2|-|-|TRBV7-2
CASSLEPTYGYTF
TGTGCCAGCAGCTTAGAACCGACCTATGGCTACACCTTC
>TRBJ2-2|-|-|TRBV9
CASSVEGGAANTGELFF
TGTGCCAGCAGCGTAGAGGGCGGGGCGGCGAACACCGGGGAGCTGTTTTTT
>TRBJ2-7|-|-|TRBV5-1
CASSFQTGSYEQYF
TGCGCCAGCAGCTTTCAAACTGGCTCCTACGAGCAGTACTTC
>TRBJ2-7|-|-|TRBV21-1
CASIYGLAGGPPTIAQYF
TGTGCCAGCATCTACGGGCTAGCGGGAGGGCCGCCTACGATTGCGCAGTACTTC
>TRBJ2-1|-|-|TRBV14
CASSSTGSSYNEQFF
TGTGCCAGCAGTTCCACAGGGAGCTCCTACAATGAGCAGTTCTTC
>TRBJ1-2|-|-|TRBV27
CASSLQPTFTPYGYTF
TGTGCCAGCAGTTTACAGCCGACTTTTACTCCCTATGGCTACACCTTC
>TRBJ2-2|-|-|TRBV5-8
CASRWGGGPNTGELFF
TGTGCCAGCAGGTGGGGTGGAGGACCTAACACCGGGGAGCTGTTTTTT
>TRBJ2-2|once|-|TRBV7-2
CASSLGGLRWNTGELFF
TGTGCCAGCAGCTTAGGCGGTCTGCGGTGGAACACCGGGGAGCTGTTTTTT
>TRBJ1-5|-|-|TRBV7-8
CASRLGASNQPQHF
TGTGCCAGCAGACTCGGGGCTAGCAATCAGCCCCAGCATTTT
>TRBJ1-1|few|-|TRBV7-8
CASSLTNTEAFF
TGTGCCAGCAGCTTGACGAACACTGAAGCTTTCTTT
>TRBJ1-1|-|-|TRBV25-1
CASSVNIRQAGNTEAFF
TGTGCCAGCAGTGTAAACATCCGACAGGCCGGGAACACTGAAGCTTTCTTT
>TRBJ1-1|-|-|TRBV7-2
CASSLGRIMNTEAFF
TGTGCCAGCAGCTTAGGACGGATCATGAACACTGAAGCTTTCTTT
>TRBJ2-3|once|TRBD2|TRBV18
CASSFGTSGGPTDTQYF
TGTGCCAGCTCTTTCGGGACTAGCGGGGGGCCCACAGATACGCAGTATTTT
>TRBJ1-5|-|-|TRBV7-2
CASSLRAGRNQPQHF
TGTGCCAGCAGCCTTCGGGCAGGCAGGAATCAGCCCCAGCATTTT
>TRBJ2-7|-|TRBD2|TRBV7-2
CASSLRTSGRVEQYF
TGTGCCAGCAGCTTAAGGACTAGCGGGAGGGTCGAGCAGTACTTC
>TRBJ1-2|-|TRBD1|TRBV6-5
CASRRQGIYGYTF
TGTGCCAGCAGAAGACAGGGTATCTATGGCTACACCTTC
>TRBJ2-7|-|TRBD1|TRBV18
CASSPPGQGDYEQYF
TGTGCCAGCTCACCCCCGGGACAGGGAGACTACGAGCAGTACTTC
>TRBJ1-6|-|-|TRBV4-2
CASSQDIGGKVNNSPLHF
TGTGCCAGCAGCCAAGATATAGGAGGGAAGGTGAATAATTCACCCCTCCACTTT
>TRBJ2-5|-|-|TRBV11-2
CASSRVETQYF
TGTGCCAGCAGCCGGGTAGAGACCCAGTACTTC
>TRBJ1-5|-|TRBD1|TRBV6-5
CASRTGGVGNQPQHF
TGTGCCAGCAGAACAGGGGGGGTTGGCAATCAGCCCCAGCATTTT
>TRBJ2-2|-|-|TRBV5-1
CASSLAAGYIGELFF
TGCGCCAGCAGCTTGGCGGCAGGATACATCGGGGAGCTGTTTTTT
>TRBJ1-3|-|-|TRBV19
CASRESAGNTIYF
TGTGCCAGTCGAGAAAGTGCTGGAAACACCATATATTTT
>TRBJ2-7|-|TRBD1|TRBV11-1
CASKLRTGGYEQYF
TGTGCCAGCAAATTGAGGACAGGGGGCTACGAGCAGTACTTC
>TRBJ2-7|-|-|TRBV2
CASRLGLSEQYF
TGTGCCAGCCGCTTAGGGCTCTCCGAGCAGTACTTC
>TRBJ2-5|-|-|TRBV7-2
CASSLDGVQETQYF
TGTGCCAGCAGCTTAGACGGGGTACAAGAGACCCAGTACTTC
>TRBJ2-3|-|-|TRBV18
CASSRSGEGRDTQYF
TGTGCCAGCTCACGATCAGGGGAGGGCCGAGATACGCAGTATTTT
>TRBJ1-5|few|-|TRBV19
CASSVGGSQPQHF
TGTGCCAGTAGTGTTGGGGGAAGCCAGCCCCAGCATTTT